Listed below are T cell receptor beta chains from one sample, sequenced in a study of shared T cell receptors in the human thymus. Profiled with immunoSEQ multiplex PCR; TCRdb holds only in-frame clones, not every one. The sample has roughly 700,000 clones, roughly 90% seen once. These data also featured in a second study, about human thymus T cells.

Sequenced material: thymocytes. Every receptor here comes from a boy in the first two years of life with a congenital heart defect. Each CDR3 is given with its conserved first and last residue. The D gene is left open where the match is weak. Not all rows give a size; the values are once, few, many and, for expanded clones, a class.

clone size: -; J gene: TRBJ1-4; V gene: TRBV9; D gene: TRBD1; CDR3 DNA: TGTGCCAGCAGCCCCCGGACAGGGGGCGGTAAGGAAAAACTGTTTTTT; CDR3 protein: CASSPRTGGGKEKLFF
clone size: once; J gene: TRBJ1-3; V gene: TRBV28; D gene: -; CDR3 DNA: TGTGCCAGCAGTTTATCCCAGGGTTTCTCTGGAAACACCATATATTTT; CDR3 protein: CASSLSQGFSGNTIYF
clone size: -; J gene: TRBJ2-5; V gene: TRBV29-1; D gene: -; CDR3 DNA: TGCAGCGTTGAAGACCGGGACCAAGAGACCCAGTACTTC; CDR3 protein: CSVEDRDQETQYF
clone size: -; J gene: TRBJ2-5; V gene: TRBV7-2; D gene: -; CDR3 DNA: TGTGCCAGCAGCTTATTATTGGGTGGGGGGCAAGAGACCCAGTACTTC; CDR3 protein: CASSLLLGGGQETQYF
clone size: -; J gene: TRBJ2-7; V gene: TRBV4-1; D gene: TRBD1; CDR3 DNA: TGCGCCAGCAGCCAAAACCCTCCGGGACAGGGCTCCTACGAGCAGTACTTC; CDR3 protein: CASSQNPPGQGSYEQYF
clone size: few; J gene: TRBJ1-2; V gene: TRBV5-1; D gene: TRBD1; CDR3 DNA: TGCGCCAGCAGCTTGGCCGGGACAGGTTTTGGCTACACCTTC; CDR3 protein: CASSLAGTGFGYTF
clone size: -; J gene: TRBJ2-1; V gene: TRBV4-3; D gene: -; CDR3 DNA: TGCGCCAGCAGCCAGGATATTACAGTTCGTGGGACTTACAATGAGCAGTTCTTC; CDR3 protein: CASSQDITVRGTYNEQFF
clone size: -; J gene: TRBJ1-4; V gene: TRBV14; D gene: -; CDR3 DNA: TGTGCCAGCAGCCAAGATAGAACAGGACCTAATGAAAAACTGTTTTTT; CDR3 protein: CASSQDRTGPNEKLFF
clone size: -; J gene: TRBJ1-2; V gene: TRBV19; D gene: -; CDR3 DNA: TGTGCCAGTAGTATTGTGGGGGCGTATGGCTACACCTTC; CDR3 protein: CASSIVGAYGYTF
clone size: -; J gene: TRBJ1-1; V gene: TRBV27; D gene: TRBD1; CDR3 DNA: TGTGCCAGCAGTCACGGGACAGGGCCTGAAGCTTTCTTT; CDR3 protein: CASSHGTGPEAFF